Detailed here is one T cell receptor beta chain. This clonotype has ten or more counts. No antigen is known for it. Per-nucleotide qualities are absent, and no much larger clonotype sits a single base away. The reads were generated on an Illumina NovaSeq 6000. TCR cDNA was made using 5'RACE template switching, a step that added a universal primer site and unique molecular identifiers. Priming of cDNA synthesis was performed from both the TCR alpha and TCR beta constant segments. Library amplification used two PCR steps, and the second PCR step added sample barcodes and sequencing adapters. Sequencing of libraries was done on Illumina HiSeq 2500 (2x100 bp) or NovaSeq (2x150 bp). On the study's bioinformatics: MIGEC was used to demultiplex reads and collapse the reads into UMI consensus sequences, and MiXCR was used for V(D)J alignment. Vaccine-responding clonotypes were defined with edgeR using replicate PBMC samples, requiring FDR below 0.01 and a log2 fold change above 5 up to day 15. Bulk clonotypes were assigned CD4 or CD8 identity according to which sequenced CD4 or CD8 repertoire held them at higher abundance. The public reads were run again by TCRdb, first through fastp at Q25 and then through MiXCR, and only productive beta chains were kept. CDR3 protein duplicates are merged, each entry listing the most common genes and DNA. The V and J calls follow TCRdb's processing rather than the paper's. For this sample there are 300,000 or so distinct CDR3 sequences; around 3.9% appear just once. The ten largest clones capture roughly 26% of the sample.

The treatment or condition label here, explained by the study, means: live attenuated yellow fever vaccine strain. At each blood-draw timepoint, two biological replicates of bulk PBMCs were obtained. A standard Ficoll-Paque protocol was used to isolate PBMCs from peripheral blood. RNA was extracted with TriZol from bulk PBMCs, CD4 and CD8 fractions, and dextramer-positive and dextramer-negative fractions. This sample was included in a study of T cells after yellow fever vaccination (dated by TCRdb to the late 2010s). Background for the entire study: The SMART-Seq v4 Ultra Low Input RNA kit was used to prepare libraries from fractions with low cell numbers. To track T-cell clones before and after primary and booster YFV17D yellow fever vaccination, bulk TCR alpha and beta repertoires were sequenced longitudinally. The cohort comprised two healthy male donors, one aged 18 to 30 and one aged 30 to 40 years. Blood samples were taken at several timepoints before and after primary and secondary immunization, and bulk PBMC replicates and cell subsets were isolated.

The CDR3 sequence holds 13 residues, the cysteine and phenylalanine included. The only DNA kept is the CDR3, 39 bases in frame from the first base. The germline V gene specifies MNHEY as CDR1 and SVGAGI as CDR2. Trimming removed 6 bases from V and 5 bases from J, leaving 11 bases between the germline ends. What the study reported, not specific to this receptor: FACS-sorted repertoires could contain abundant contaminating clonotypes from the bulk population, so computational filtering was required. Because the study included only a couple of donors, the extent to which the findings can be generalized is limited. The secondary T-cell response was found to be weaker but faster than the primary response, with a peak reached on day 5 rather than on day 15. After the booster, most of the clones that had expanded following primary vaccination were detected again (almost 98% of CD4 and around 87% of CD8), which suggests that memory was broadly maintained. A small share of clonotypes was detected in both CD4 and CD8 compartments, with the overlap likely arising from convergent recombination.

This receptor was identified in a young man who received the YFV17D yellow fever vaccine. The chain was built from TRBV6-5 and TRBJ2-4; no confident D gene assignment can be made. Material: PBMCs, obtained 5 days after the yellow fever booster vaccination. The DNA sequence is TGTGCCAGCAGCCGCCTCGCGGAAAACATTCAGTACTTC. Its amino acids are CASSRLAENIQYF.